The next 31 T cell receptor beta chains were all read from a single sample in a study of T cells expressing NK-cell markers. TCRdb re-called the 5' RACE reads and catalogs CDR3 proteins one per entry, DNA excluded. This sample contains 200,000 to 300,000 distinct CDR3 sequences. Sequencing was done on a sample of blood T cells: a sorted CD56 or NKG2C T cell subset, CD4+ or CD8+ T cells, or bulk PBMC T cells (not recorded which). The receptors originated from a young man in good health.

The V and J genes are TRBV2 and TRBJ2-5. The CDR3 is 13 residues long. Germline CDR1 reads SNHLY; CDR2 reads FYNNEI. The CDR3 loop is CASSDGRKETQYF.

V gene TRBV5-5 combines with J gene TRBJ2-2; the TRBD1 assignment by TCRdb is unverifiable without DNA. CDR1 SGHKS and CDR2 YYEKEE come from the germline V gene (reference sequence). The CDR3 has 14 amino acids. CDR3 sequence reads: CASSLPDSPRELFF.

V is TRBV9 and J is TRBJ2-5; the D gene TCRdb calls, TRBD2, cannot be checked with no DNA. The length of the CDR3 is 15 residues. In germline, CDR1 is SGDLS, CDR2 YYNGEE. This CDR3 reads CASSVSSGRRETQYF.

This rearrangement joins TRBV6-1 to TRBJ2-1; TCRdb indicates TRBD2, and absent DNA this call remains unverified. There are 15 residues in the CDR3. The germline CDR1 and CDR2 sequences are MNHNS and SASEGT. The CDR3 sequence is CASSPKGRGGYEQFF.

V gene TRBV7-9 combines with J gene TRBJ2-7; the TCRdb call, TRBD2, lacks DNA for checking. Germline V gives CDR1 SEHNR, CDR2 FQNEAQ (reference sequence). This CDR3 has 14 amino acids. CDR3 sequence reads: CASNTGKAPYEQYF.

This chain connects TRBV12-3 or TRBV12-4 to TRBJ2-7; the TCRdb call, TRBD1, lacks DNA for checking. CDR3 size: 14 residues. The CDR3 loop reads CASNTQGPGYEQYF.

The chain is built from TRBV6-5 and TRBJ2-7. CDR1 and CDR2 from the germline V gene are MNHEY and SVGAGI. The CDR3 extends over 12 amino acids. The CDR3 spells CASKGNTYEQYF.

The chain employs TRBV24-1 and TRBJ2-7. The germline V gene has CDR1 KGHDR and CDR2 SFDVKD. The CDR3 covers 12 residues. The CDR3 here is CATYDNPYEQYF.

The chain joins TRBV5-1 to TRBJ1-1; as DNA is missing, the TRBD1 call by TCRdb cannot be tested. There are 19 residues in the CDR3. Germline CDR1 is SGHRS and CDR2 is YFSETQ. The CDR3 sequence is CASSIPTGTGGVWGTEAFF. The entire variable domain, with the rest obtained from reference TRBV5-1 and TRBJ1-1, is as follows: KAGVTQTPRYLIKTRGQQVTLSCSPISGHRSVSWYQQTPGQGLQFLFEYFSETQRNKGNFPGRFSGRQFSNSRSEMNVSTLELGDSALYLCASSIPTGTGGVWGTEAFFGQGTRLTVV.

The chain uses TRBV20-1 and TRBJ2-1; TCRdb picks TRBD2, but there is no DNA to check that call. This CDR3 contains 13 residues. Per the germline V gene, CDR1 is DFQATT and CDR2 is SNEGSKA (reference sequence). This CDR3 reads CSASGGASDEQFF.

The gene calls are TRBV5-4 and TRBJ2-5; TCRdb calls TRBD1, which cannot be checked without DNA. CDR1 is SGHNT and CDR2 is YYREEE in the germline V gene (reference sequence). The CDR3 loop spans 14 amino acids. The CDR3 sequence is CASSSVGGRETQYF.

This rearrangement joins TRBV10-3 to TRBJ1-2. Germline assignment: CDR1 ENHRY and CDR2 SYGVKD. CDR3 length: 14 residues. The CDR3 spells CAISVAGFDYGYTF.

The rearrangement links TRBV13 to TRBJ1-2; TCRdb gives TRBD1 as the D gene, but with no DNA this cannot be confirmed. This CDR3 is built from 15 residues. CDR1 is PRHDT, CDR2 FYEKMQ, per germline (reference sequence). CDR3: CASSPRDRAGYGYTF.

The chain couples TRBV11-2 to TRBJ2-1. CDR1 is SGHAT, CDR2 FQNNGV, per germline. The CDR3 covers 14 residues. CDR3 sequence reads: CASIRLGSGNEQFF. The whole variable domain, filled in from reference TRBV11-2 and TRBJ2-1, reads EAGVAQSPRYKIIEKRQSVAFWCNPISGHATLYWYQQILGQGPKLLIQFQNNGVVDDSQLPKDRFSAERLKGVDSTLKIQPAKLEDSAVYLCASIRLGSGNEQFFGPGTRLTVL.

This sequence joins TRBV9 and TRBJ2-3; the TRBD1 assignment by TCRdb is unverifiable without DNA. Germline CDR1 and CDR2: SGDLS and YYNGEE. This CDR3 has 14 amino acids. CDR3 in amino acids: CASSVGGYTDTQYF.

V is TRBV20-1 and J is TRBJ2-4; without DNA, the TCRdb call of TRBD1 cannot be checked. The CDR3 spans 13 residues. The germline V gene has CDR1 DFQATT and CDR2 SNEGSKA (reference sequence). This CDR3 reads CSATGQRENIQYF.

V gene TRBV6-5 combines with J gene TRBJ2-3; as DNA is missing, the TRBD2 call by TCRdb cannot be tested. The CDR3 sequence is 17 residues long. CDR1 and CDR2 from the germline V gene are MNHEY and SVGAGI. CDR3 in amino acids: CASSMGQAGVTTDTQYF.

This rearrangement joins TRBV9 to TRBJ2-1; no DNA is available, so the TRBD1 call from TCRdb remains unchecked. CDR3 size: 17 residues. Germline CDR1 reads SGDLS; CDR2 reads YYNGEE. CDR3 sequence: CASSVRSGTPFDNEQFF.

J is TRBJ2-3 and V is TRBV12-3 or TRBV12-4; TCRdb calls TRBD2, which cannot be checked without DNA. The CDR3 runs to 14 residues. Here the CDR3 reads CASRDSGRADTQYF.

The chain combines TRBV6-2 or TRBV6-3 with TRBJ2-3; TCRdb picks TRBD2, but there is no DNA to check that call. The CDR3 covers 19 residues. Germline CDR1 MNHEY, CDR2 SVGEGT. The CDR3 reads CASSYSMWEAPTPPDTQYF.

V is TRBV12-3 or TRBV12-4 and J is TRBJ2-1; the D gene TCRdb calls, TRBD2, cannot be checked with no DNA. The CDR3 is 17 amino acids. The CDR3 sequence is CASRTSGRGPRINEQFF.

V and J are TRBV5-5 and TRBJ1-2; the TRBD1 assignment by TCRdb is unverifiable without DNA. The CDR3 has 15 amino acids. Germline V gives CDR1 SGHKS, CDR2 YYEKEE (reference sequence). The CDR3: CASSLRGDGNYGYTF.

The V gene is TRBV20-1, the J gene TRBJ2-3. This CDR3 region has 13 residues. Germline V gene lookup returns CDR1 DFQATT and CDR2 SNEGSKA (reference sequence). CDR3 sequence: CSARVADTDTQYF.

CDR3 protein: CAISDSGDSPLHF. The rearrangement links TRBV10-3 to TRBJ1-6; TCRdb's D call, TRBD1, is unchecked because there is no DNA. Germline-derived CDR1 and CDR2 are ENHRY and SYGVKD. The CDR3 runs 13 residues.

The rearrangement joins TRBV20-1 to TRBJ2-5; no DNA is available, so the TRBD2 call from TCRdb remains unchecked. The CDR3 runs 13 residues. CDR1 DFQATT and CDR2 SNEGSKA come from the germline V gene (reference sequence). The CDR3 is CSVLGGSQETQYF.

The V gene is TRBV7-2, the J gene TRBJ2-2; TCRdb names TRBD2, which stays unverified in the absence of DNA. The germline CDR1 and CDR2 sequences are SGHTA and FQGNSA. The CDR3 loop spans 14 amino acids. This CDR3 is CASSSQLAIGELFF.

This sequence joins TRBV12-3 or TRBV12-4 and TRBJ1-5. The CDR3 runs 16 residues. The CDR3 here is CASSSSGSLSNQPQHF.

The gene calls are TRBV20-1 and TRBJ2-4. The CDR3 has 14 residues. Germline lookup yields CDR1 DFQATT and CDR2 SNEGSKA (reference sequence). Here the CDR3 reads CSARAGLAKNIQYF.

The rearrangement uses TRBV29-1 and TRBJ2-4; TCRdb proposes TRBD2, but this gene call is untestable without DNA. Germline V CDR1 and CDR2: SQVTM, ANQGSEA. The CDR3 spans 16 residues. CDR3 loop: CSVGVAAGAPENIQYF.

V usage is TRBV10-3 and J usage is TRBJ1-3. This CDR3 contains 12 residues. Germline CDR1 is ENHRY and CDR2 is SYGVKD. The CDR3 is CAITEQGNTIYF.

The rearrangement links TRBV20-1 to TRBJ1-3; TCRdb gives TRBD1 as the D gene, but with no DNA this cannot be confirmed. The germline V gene encodes CDR1 DFQATT and CDR2 SNEGSKA (reference sequence). This CDR3 contains 13 residues. This CDR3 reads CSAVQGAGNTIYF.